A selection of T cell receptor beta chains follows, all from one sample in a study of cytomegalovirus exposure and HLA in healthy donors. Profiling relied on immunoSEQ multiplex PCR, and the TCRdb table lists in-frame clones only, not all of them. The data contain about 93,000 clones, 60% to 80% of them singletons. The sample was PBMCs. These receptors were taken from a boy aged 5-17 years in good health and CMV-seronegative. Each CDR3 is given with its conserved first and last residue. D genes are given only for firm matches. Size tells how often a clone was seen (once, few, many) or the class of an expanded clone, and some rows leave it out.

j_call d_call v_call clone_size cdr3_nt cdr3_aa
TRBJ2-6 - TRBV5-1 - TGCGCCAGCCAAGAGGGGGCTGGGGCCAACGTCCTGACTTTC CASQEGAGANVLTF
TRBJ1-5 TRBD1 TRBV6-1 once TGTGCCAGCAAAGGGACAGGCAGGGTTCAGCCCCAGCATTTT CASKGTGRVQPQHF
TRBJ2-7 TRBD2 TRBV30 - TGTGCCTGGAGTGGGGAGGGTCAGATTGCCTACGAGCAGTACTTC CAWSGEGQIAYEQYF
TRBJ2-7 - TRBV4-1 - TGCGCCAGCAGCCAAGAAAGAGTCGTCGCGGGCTCCTACGAGCAGTACTTC CASSQERVVAGSYEQYF
TRBJ1-1 - TRBV5-6 - TGTGCCAGCAGTTTAGGACTGGGTCCTACAGCTTTCTTT CASSLGLGPTAFF
TRBJ2-7 - TRBV4-2 - TGTGCCAGCAGCCGACCTGGAGGGGAAGGGAACTACGAGCAGTACTTC CASSRPGGEGNYEQYF
TRBJ1-2 TRBD1 TRBV29-1 - TGCAGCGTGCAGGGGGACAGGGGAGGCTATGGCTACACCTTC CSVQGDRGGYGYTF
TRBJ2-1 TRBD2 TRBV7-9 few TGTGCCATCCCACCACCGGGACTAGCGGGGGAGAGCTCCTACAATGAGCAGTTCTTC CAIPPPGLAGESSYNEQFF
TRBJ1-1 TRBD1 TRBV7-8 - TGTGCCAGCAGCTTAGTCTCGGGACAGGGGGCTACTGAAGCTTTCTTT CASSLVSGQGATEAFF
TRBJ2-1 TRBD2 TRBV7-9 - TGTGCCAGCAGCTTAAATAGCGGGGGGGGACCTTACAATGAGCAGTTCTTC CASSLNSGGGPYNEQFF
TRBJ1-1 TRBD1 TRBV30 - TGTGCCTGGAGTCCGGGACAGGGAAACACTGAAGCTTTCTTT CAWSPGQGNTEAFF
TRBJ1-2 - TRBV29-1 - TGCAGCGTTCAAGACAGGCCCCATGGCTACACCTTC CSVQDRPHGYTF
TRBJ2-7 TRBD2 TRBV7-9 - TGTGCCAGCAGCTTAGCTGGACTAGCGTACGAGCAGTACTTC CASSLAGLAYEQYF
TRBJ2-1 - TRBV5-4 - TGTGCCAGCAGCACCCGCCGCGGGCAAAGCTCCTACAATGAGCAGTTCTTC CASSTRRGQSSYNEQFF
TRBJ2-5 TRBD1 TRBV6-7 - TGTGCCAGCAGCAGGCCGGGACAGCAACAAGAGACCCAGTACTTC CASSRPGQQQETQYF
TRBJ2-7 - TRBV5-4 - TGTGCCAGCAGCTCTGCGCCCGATTCCTACGAGCAGTACTTC CASSSAPDSYEQYF
TRBJ1-1 TRBD1 TRBV4-1 - TGCGCCAGCAGCCTTCCTCGGACAGGGATCACTGAAGCTTTCTTT CASSLPRTGITEAFF
TRBJ2-7 - TRBV6-1 medium-sized TGTGCCAGCAGTGAAGGGCTTGAGCAGTACTTC CASSEGLEQYF
TRBJ2-1 TRBD1 TRBV4-3 - TGCGCCAGCAGCCAAGGCACCCGGGACAGGGGCTATGAGCAGTTCTTC CASSQGTRDRGYEQFF
TRBJ2-1 TRBD1 TRBV9 - TGTGCCAGCAGCAAGGGACAGGGAACCAACAATGAGCAGTTCTTC CASSKGQGTNNEQFF
TRBJ2-6 TRBD1 TRBV7-2 - TGTGCCAGCAGCCCATGGACAGGCTCGTCTGGGGCCAACGTCCTGACTTTC CASSPWTGSSGANVLTF
TRBJ2-7 - TRBV18 - TGTGCCAGCTCACCACCTTTCCCAGGAAACTACGAGCAGTACTTC CASSPPFPGNYEQYF
TRBJ2-5 - TRBV15 few TGTGCCACCAGCCTGACGGCGGGCCGACAAGAGACCCAGTACTTC CATSLTAGRQETQYF
TRBJ2-1 TRBD2 TRBV30 - TGTGCCTGGAGGACTACTAGCGGGAGATGGAGTGAGCAGTTCTTC CAWRTTSGRWSEQFF
TRBJ2-2 TRBD2 TRBV4-1 - TGCGCCAGCAGCCATCCCGGACTAGCGGGGGGCGGATCGACCGGGGAGCTGTTTTTT CASSHPGLAGGGSTGELFF
TRBJ2-7 TRBD1 TRBV4-1 - TGCGCCAGCAGCCCCGGGACAGAGCCCCACGAGCAGTACTTC CASSPGTEPHEQYF
TRBJ2-7 - TRBV6-1 - TGTGCCAGCAGTCCCCGGGGGACAGAAGCCTACGAGCAGTACTTC CASSPRGTEAYEQYF
TRBJ1-1 TRBD1 TRBV6-5 few TGTGCCAGCAGTTCCAGGGGGCTGGCGAACACTGAAGCTTTCTTT CASSSRGLANTEAFF
TRBJ1-5 - TRBV6-1 once TGTGCCAGCAGTGAAGCGACAGTCAATCAGCCCCAGCATTTT CASSEATVNQPQHF
TRBJ1-1 - TRBV30 - TGTGCCTGGAGGGGGGGGACGGGAGGGGATACTGAAGCTTTCTTT CAWRGGTGGDTEAFF
TRBJ2-3 - TRBV15 - TGTGCCACCAGCAGAGTTGCGGGGGCTCCGGATACGCAGTATTTT CATSRVAGAPDTQYF
TRBJ2-7 - TRBV7-9 - TGTGCCAGCAGCTCTACAGTTTACCGCGCCTACGAGCAGTACTTC CASSSTVYRAYEQYF
TRBJ2-7 TRBD1 TRBV14 once TGTGCCAGCAGCCAAGACCCAGGGGGCTCCTACGAGCAGTACTTC CASSQDPGGSYEQYF
TRBJ2-1 TRBD1 TRBV6-5 - TGTGCCAGCATTAGGGACAGCGAGCAGTTCTTC CASIRDSEQFF
TRBJ1-1 - TRBV28 - TGTGCCAGCAGGGCAACAGCCAGGAACACTGAAGCTTTCTTT CASRATARNTEAFF
TRBJ2-3 - TRBV7-2 few TGTGCCAGCAGTTTTTCAGCGGGAGATACGCAGTATTTT CASSFSAGDTQYF
TRBJ2-3 TRBD2 TRBV6-4 - TGTGCCAGCAGTACTAGCGGGAACACAGATACGCAGTATTTT CASSTSGNTDTQYF
TRBJ1-1 - TRBV30 - TGTGCCTGGAGTAGGAGTAACACTGAAGCTTTCTTT CAWSRSNTEAFF
TRBJ2-3 - TRBV27 - TGTGCCAGCAGTTGGCGGGGCCACGCAGATACGCAGTATTTT CASSWRGHADTQYF
TRBJ1-2 - TRBV7-9 - TGTGCCAGCAGCTTAGCAACAGGGTTGGGTGGCTACACCTTC CASSLATGLGGYTF
TRBJ2-3 - TRBV6-5 - TGTGCCAGCAGTCGGACTAGCACAGATACGCAGTATTTT CASSRTSTDTQYF
TRBJ1-1 - TRBV9 few TGTGCCAGCAGCCCACAGCGGGGGCGCAGGGAAGCTTTCTTT CASSPQRGRREAFF
TRBJ2-5 - TRBV23-1 - TGCGCCACGCCACAGGTGCCTGTGGGGACCCAGTACTTC CATPQVPVGTQYF
TRBJ1-2 TRBD1 TRBV4-3 few TGCGCCAGCAGCCAAGATCAGGGGGCGCAGGGCTACACCTTC CASSQDQGAQGYTF
TRBJ1-1 - TRBV9 - TGTGCCAGCAGCGTGGAGGGGTTAGGGACTGAAGCTTTCTTT CASSVEGLGTEAFF
TRBJ2-2 TRBD1 TRBV4-3 - TGCGCCAGCAGCCAAGAGAGGGGGCTGGGGACCGGGGAGCTGTTTTTT CASSQERGLGTGELFF
TRBJ1-6 - TRBV5-6 once TGTGCCAGCAGCCATTACAGGTGGGATGGATTTGATAATTCACCCCTCCACTTT CASSHYRWDGFDNSPLHF
TRBJ2-1 TRBD2 TRBV13 - TGTGCCAGCAGCTTGTTAGCGGGAGAGGGGAACAATGAGCAGTTCTTC CASSLLAGEGNNEQFF